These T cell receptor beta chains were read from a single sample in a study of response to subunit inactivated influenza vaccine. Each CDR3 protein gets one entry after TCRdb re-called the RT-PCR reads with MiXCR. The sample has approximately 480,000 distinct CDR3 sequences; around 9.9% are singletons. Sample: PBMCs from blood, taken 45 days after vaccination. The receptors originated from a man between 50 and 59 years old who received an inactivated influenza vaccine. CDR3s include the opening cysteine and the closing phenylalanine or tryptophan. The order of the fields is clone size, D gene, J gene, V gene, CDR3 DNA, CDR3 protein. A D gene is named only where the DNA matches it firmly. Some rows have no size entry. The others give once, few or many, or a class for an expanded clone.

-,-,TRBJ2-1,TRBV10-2,TGCGCCAGTCTAGCGAAAGCCTACAATGAGCAGTTCTTC,CASLAKAYNEQFF
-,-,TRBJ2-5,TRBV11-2,TGTGCCAGCAGCTCGGGATGGGGCCAAGAGACCCAGTACTTC,CASSSGWGQETQYF
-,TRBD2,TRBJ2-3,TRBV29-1,TGCAGCGTTGACCGGACTAGCGGGAACCCAGATACGCAGTATTTT,CSVDRTSGNPDTQYF
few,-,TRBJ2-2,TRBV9,TGTGCCAGCAGCGTAGAGGGTTCCACCGGGGAGCTGTTTTTT,CASSVEGSTGELFF
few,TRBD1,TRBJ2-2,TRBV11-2,TGTGCCAGCAGCTTGAGTACAGGGGTCACCGGGGAGCTGTTTTTT,CASSLSTGVTGELFF
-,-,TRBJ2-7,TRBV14,TGTGCCAGCAGCCTCACAAGAGGGGTCGTAGGGGCTAGCTCCTACGAGCAGTACTTC,CASSLTRGVVGASSYEQYF
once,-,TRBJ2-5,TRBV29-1,TGCAGCGTTGAACGGGGACAAGAGACCCATTACTTC,CSVERGQETHYF
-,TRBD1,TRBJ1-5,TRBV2,TGTGCCAGCAAGGACAGGAGGCGCAATCAGCCCCAGCATTTT,CASKDRRRNQPQHF
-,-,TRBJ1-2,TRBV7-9,TGTGCCAGCAGCACGGGCAGGGTGTATGGCTATGGCTACACCTTC,CASSTGRVYGYGYTF
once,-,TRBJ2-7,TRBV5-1,TGCGCCAGCAGCCCCCCTTCTGCCCGGCCCTACGAGCAGTACTTC,CASSPPSARPYEQYF
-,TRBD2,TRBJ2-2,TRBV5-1,TGCGCCAGCAGCCGGGGAGGGGACACCGGGGAGCTGTTTTTT,CASSRGGDTGELFF
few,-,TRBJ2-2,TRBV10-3,TGTGCCATCAGTGGCAACCAGTTAGGGGGAGTGAACACCGGGGAGCTGTTTTTT,CAISGNQLGGVNTGELFF
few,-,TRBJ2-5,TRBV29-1,TGCAGCGTTGGACGGATCGAAGAGACCCAGTACTTC,CSVGRIEETQYF
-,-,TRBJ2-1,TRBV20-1,TGCAGCGCGGGACTCGACCGTCGCAGTGAGCAGTTCTTC,CSAGLDRRSEQFF
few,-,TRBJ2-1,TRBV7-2,TGTGCCAGCAGCTTATTACGGTCCCACAATGAGCAGTTCTTC,CASSLLRSHNEQFF
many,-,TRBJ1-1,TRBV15,TGTGCCACCAGCAGAGATAGTGCGGGGCTGACTGAAGCTTTCTTT,CATSRDSAGLTEAFF
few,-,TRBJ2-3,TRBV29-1,TGCAGCGTTGAAGAAGGTCACAGGGCCTTCACAGATACGCAGTATTTT,CSVEEGHRAFTDTQYF
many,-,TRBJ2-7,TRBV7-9,TGTGCCAGCAGCTTAGCGAGGTCAATCGAGCAGTACTTC,CASSLARSIEQYF
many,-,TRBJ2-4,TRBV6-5,TGTGCCAGCAGTAACAACAGGGGACTAGCCAAAAACATTCAGTACTTC,CASSNNRGLAKNIQYF
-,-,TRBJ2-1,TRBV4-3,TGCGCCAGCAGCCACCGGACCCGGGACGGAGGGCGGTTCTTC,CASSHRTRDGGRFF
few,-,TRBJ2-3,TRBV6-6,TGTGCCAGCAATGGGATCGGAGGCGATACGCAGTATTTT,CASNGIGGDTQYF
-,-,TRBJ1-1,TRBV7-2,TGTGCCAGCAGCTTAGTGGCGTGGGGAAACACTGAAGCTTTCTTT,CASSLVAWGNTEAFF
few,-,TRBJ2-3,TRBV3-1,TGTGCCAGCAGCCAAGATCAGGGGATAGGCACAGATACGCAGTATTTT,CASSQDQGIGTDTQYF
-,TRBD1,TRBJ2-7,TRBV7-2,TGTGCTACAGGGGCAGGAAGGAGCTCCTACGAGCAGTACTTC,CATGAGRSSYEQYF
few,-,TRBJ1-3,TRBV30,TGTGCCTGGAGTATCGGCAGGAGAAACACCATATATTTT,CAWSIGRRNTIYF
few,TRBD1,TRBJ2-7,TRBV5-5,TGTGCCAGCAGCTTGGTGTGGGGACAGGGCGTCGAGCAGTACTTC,CASSLVWGQGVEQYF
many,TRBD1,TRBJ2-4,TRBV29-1,TGCAGCGTTGAAGATCCCGGGACAGGGCTAGTGCAGTTCCAAAACATTCAGTACTTC,CSVEDPGTGLVQFQNIQYF
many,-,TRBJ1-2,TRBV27,TGTGCCAGCAGTTTATACGGAGACAATGGCTACACCTTC,CASSLYGDNGYTF
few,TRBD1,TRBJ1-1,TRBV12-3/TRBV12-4,TGTGCCAGCAGTCTGACAGGGGGCGGCTATGTGAACACTGAAGCTTTCTTT,CASSLTGGGYVNTEAFF
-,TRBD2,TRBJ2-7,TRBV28,TGTGCCAGCAGTTTTGGCGGGAGTCTTTACGAGCAGTACTTC,CASSFGGSLYEQYF
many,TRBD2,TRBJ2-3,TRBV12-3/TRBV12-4,TGTGCCAGCAGGACTAGCGGGGGGGCCTTTGTCGATACGCAGTATTTT,CASRTSGGAFVDTQYF
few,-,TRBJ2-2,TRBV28,TGTGCCATCCGGTGGGGGGCTCCTGGGGAGCTGTTTTTT,CAIRWGAPGELFF